This TCR beta chain came from a study of CD8 T cells in ankylosing spondylitis. Findings and caveats of the study: As for the disease-linked clones, they showed a CD8+ phenotype and occurred at relatively low frequencies in peripheral blood. A TCR beta motif of roughly 8 highly homologous variants appeared characteristic of ankylosing spondylitis blood.

For TCR beta, libraries came from quantitative 5'-RACE with molecular barcodes. Each CDR3 protein gets one entry after TCRdb re-called the 5' RACE reads with MiXCR. The repertoire holds about 240,000 distinct CDR3 sequences, with over 8.5% as singletons. The sample holds many counts of this clonotype. Its specificity is unknown. The TCR comes from a male donor with ankylosing spondylitis or in good health (not recorded which). The sequencing input was blood, either unsorted or a sorted T cell fraction (not recorded which).

CDR3 nucleotides: TGTGCCAGCTCCCGGGGACTAGCTTACCATGAGCAGTTCTTC. It is translated as CASSRGLAYHEQFF. The rearrangement links TRBV27 to TRBJ2-1; TRBD2 matches 9 bases. Losses at the gene ends were 8 bases for V and 8 bases for J; bases not matched to a gene: 10. The CDR3 is 14 residues long. Germline assignment: CDR1 MNHEY and CDR2 SMNVEV (reference sequence).